This section outlines one T cell receptor beta chain sequence together with its context. Germline-derived CDR1 and CDR2 are MDHEN and SYDVKM. CDR3 length: 12 amino acids. The V gene lost 6 bases and the J gene lost 2 bases, with 8 bases spanning the gap. Authors' methods: The authors estimated nucleated cell counts from reference gene primer amplification. Generated by immunoSEQ multiplex PCR, the TCRdb table keeps only in-frame clones and is missing some. D and trimming come from the DNA, and the V and J calls and clone size come from that table. The profile shows tens of thousands of clones, about 85% of them singletons. The data are from a study of blood T cell repertoires in COVID-19. Study overall: From the United States, Italy and Spain came samples of acute and convalescent COVID-19. Sources were T cells, B-cell-depleted T cells, or PBMCs; the material itself was cDNA or gDNA.

The sequence derives from a man aged 45-60 years with acute or convalescent COVID-19. Sample: peripheral blood. The chain has TRBV28 and TRBJ2-7; D is possibly TRBD1 (5 bases). CDR3 protein: CASRNRPYEQYF. The CDR3 DNA reads as TGTGCCAGCAGAAACAGGCCCTACGAGCAGTACTTC. The entire variable domain, with the rest obtained from reference TRBV28 and TRBJ2-7, is as follows: DVKVTQSSRYLVKRTGEKVFLECVQDMDHENMFWYRQDPGLGLRLIYFSYDVKMKEKGDIPEGYSVSREKKERFSLILESASTNQTSMYLCASRNRPYEQYFGPGTRLTVT.